This T cell receptor beta chain appears in the sequencing data of a study of T cell responses to AZD1222 COVID-19 vaccine. Overall study findings and caveats: There were mostly white British donors and more females than males, and clonal diversity was possibly underestimated.

This clone has a single count. Its antigen is unidentified. The repertoire was sequenced with immunoSEQ multiplex PCR; TCRdb's copy has only in-frame clones and lacks some. Seen here are roughly 60,000 clones, roughly 80% observed once, and the top ten hold less than 4.5%. The CDR3 has 12 residues. The germline V gene encodes CDR1 MNHEY and CDR2 SVGAGI. The J segment lost 9 bases and the V segment lost 5 bases, leaving 7 bases of the junction unmatched. The genes are TRBV6-5 and TRBJ2-7, with 7 positions matching TRBD1. Sequencing was performed on peripheral blood, taken 28 days after the second AZD1222 dose. The receptor's source is an adult who received the AZD1222 COVID-19 vaccine. DNA for the CDR3: TGTGCCAGCAGTCCGAACAGGGGTCGGCAGTACTTC. It codes for CASSPNRGRQYF.